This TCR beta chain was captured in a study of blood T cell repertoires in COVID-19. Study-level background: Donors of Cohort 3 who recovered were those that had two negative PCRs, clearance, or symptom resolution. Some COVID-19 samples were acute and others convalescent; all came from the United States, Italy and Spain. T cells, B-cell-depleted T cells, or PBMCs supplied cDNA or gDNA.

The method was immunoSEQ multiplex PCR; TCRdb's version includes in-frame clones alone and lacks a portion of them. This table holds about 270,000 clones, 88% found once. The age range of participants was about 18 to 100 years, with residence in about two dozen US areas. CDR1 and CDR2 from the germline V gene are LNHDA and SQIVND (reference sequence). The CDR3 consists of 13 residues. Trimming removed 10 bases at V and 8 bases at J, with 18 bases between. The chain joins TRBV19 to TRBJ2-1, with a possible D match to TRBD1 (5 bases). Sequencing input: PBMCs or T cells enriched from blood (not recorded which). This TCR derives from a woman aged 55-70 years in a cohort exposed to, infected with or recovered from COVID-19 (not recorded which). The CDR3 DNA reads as TGTGCCACCTCCCAGGACCCAGGGCATGAGCAGTTCTTC. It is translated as CATSQDPGHEQFF.